This entry is about one T cell receptor (beta chain). No antigen is known for it. An end of the junction differs from the germline gene, which may be a read error. The CDR3 consists of 12 residues. From germline, CDR1 is SGHNT and CDR2 YENEEA. This sample is part of a study of T cell responses to AZD1222 COVID-19 vaccine. At the level of the study: Whether given at about 4 or about 12 weeks, second doses were pooled. Findings and caveats of the study: The breadth and depth of Spike-specific TCRs increased once two AZD1222 doses had been given.

Libraries were prepared by immunoSEQ multiplex PCR; TCRdb keeps only in-frame clonotypes and omits some of them. The sample includes 75,000 to 85,000 clones, about nine tenths of them seen just once. The chain uses TRBV11-3 and TRBJ1-1, with D maybe TRBD1 (5 bases). This sequence originates from an adult in good health. The source material was peripheral blood, sampled on day 0 of AZD1222 vaccination. CDR3 coding DNA: TGTGCCAGCAGCTTGGGGCGGGGCAGGGTCCAATTT. It yields the protein CASSLGRGRVQF.